This is a list of T cell receptor beta chains from one sample in a study of blood T cell repertoires in COVID-19. Sequencing used immunoSEQ multiplex PCR; TCRdb keeps in-frame clones, though not all of them. The sample yields 70,000 to 95,000 clones, 85% to 90% seen once. Specimen: peripheral blood. Receptor source: a woman aged 80 or over with acute or convalescent COVID-19. The CDR3 runs from the conserved cysteine through the conserved F or W. D genes are given only for firm matches. Size values are once, few and many counts, or a class for expanded clones, and some rows have none.

j_call clone_size d_call v_call cdr3_nt cdr3_aa
TRBJ2-2 - TRBD2 TRBV5-6 TGTGCCAGCAGCTTGTTTAGAGGGACTACGAACACCGGGGAGCTGTTTTTT CASSLFRGTTNTGELFF
TRBJ1-3 - TRBD1 TRBV18 TGTGCCAGCTCACCCCTGCATCAGGGGGGATCTGGAAACACCATATATTTT CASSPLHQGGSGNTIYF
TRBJ2-3 - TRBD1 TRBV5-8 TGTGCCAGCAGCCAAGGACAGGGGAGCGCAGATACGCAGTATTTT CASSQGQGSADTQYF
TRBJ1-2 - TRBD1 TRBV10-3 TGTGCCATCAGTGAATCGCCGGGCAAAGGACAGGTAAAATCTAACTATGGCTACACCTTC CAISESPGKGQVKSNYGYTF
TRBJ1-1 - - TRBV18 TGTGCCAGCTCACCACTCGGACAGCGAACAACTGAAGCTTTCTTT CASSPLGQRTTEAFF
TRBJ2-7 - - TRBV27 TGTGCCAGCAGTGAATACCTCAGAGAGGGATACGAGCAGTACTTC CASSEYLREGYEQYF
TRBJ2-3 - - TRBV5-1 TGCGCCAGTGCCGCGAGCGGATCTAGCACAGATACGCAGTATTTT CASAASGSSTDTQYF
TRBJ1-1 once TRBD1 TRBV5-1 TGCGCCAGCAGCTTGGGTAGGACAGGGGCAACTGAAGCTTTCTTT CASSLGRTGATEAFF
TRBJ1-1 - - TRBV30 TGTGCCTGGAGTTCCGGGACAATGAACACTGAAGCTTTCTTT CAWSSGTMNTEAFF
TRBJ1-3 - - TRBV6-6 TGTGCCAGCAGTCCAGGGACTGGAAACACCATATATTTT CASSPGTGNTIYF
TRBJ2-5 - TRBD2 TRBV4-1 TGCGCCAGCAGCCAAGGCAGACTAGCGGTACAAGAGACCCAGTACTTC CASSQGRLAVQETQYF
TRBJ1-4 - - TRBV12-3/TRBV12-4 TGTGCCAGCAAGAGGCGGGCTAATGAAAAACTGTTTTTT CASKRRANEKLFF
TRBJ2-1 - - TRBV24-1 TGTGCCACCAGTGAGAGGAGGTCAAGCTCCTACAATGAGCAGTTCTTC CATSERRSSSYNEQFF
TRBJ1-5 - - TRBV11-3 TGTGCCAGCATAGAAAGCATAAATCAGCCCCAGCATTTT CASIESINQPQHF
TRBJ1-1 - - TRBV18 TGTGCCAGCTCACCATATATGAACACTGAAGCTTTCTTT CASSPYMNTEAFF
TRBJ1-1 - - TRBV5-1 TGCGCCAGTTCCGGGACAATGAACACTGAAGCTTTCTTT CASSGTMNTEAFF
TRBJ1-4 - - TRBV19 TGTGCCAGTAGTCTCCCTTATGAAAAACTGTTTTTT CASSLPYEKLFF
TRBJ1-1 - - TRBV6-5 TGTGCCAGCAGACGCCCCGGGGGGGGCACTGAAGCTTTCTTT CASRRPGGGTEAFF
TRBJ2-7 - - TRBV11-2 TGTGCCAGCAGCTTAGGCGGGACAGTTCTCTACGAGCAGTACTTC CASSLGGTVLYEQYF
TRBJ2-7 - - TRBV6-5 TGTGCCAGCAGGGGCTTTGGCGAGCAGTACTTC CASRGFGEQYF
TRBJ1-6 - - TRBV6-2/TRBV6-3 TGTGCCAGCAGTTACTTTACAGGGTATAATTCACCCCTCCACTTT CASSYFTGYNSPLHF
TRBJ2-3 - TRBD1 TRBV2 TGTGCCAGCTGCGGACAGGGTGGAGATACGCAGTATTTT CASCGQGGDTQYF
TRBJ1-2 - - TRBV6-1 TGTGCCAGCAGTGAAGCGGTCAGGGCATATGGCTACACCTTC CASSEAVRAYGYTF
TRBJ2-6 once TRBD1 TRBV7-3 TGTGCCAGCAGCTCAGGGGGCTCCGGGGCCAACGTCCTGACTTTC CASSSGGSGANVLTF
TRBJ2-3 - - TRBV7-3 TGTGCCAGCAGCTTAACCGGAGCGAGCACAGATACGCAGTATTTT CASSLTGASTDTQYF
TRBJ2-3 - - TRBV30 TGTGCCTGGAGTGACTTTATCGCGTTGAATACGCAGTATTTT CAWSDFIALNTQYF
TRBJ1-5 - - TRBV18 TGTGCCAGCTCACTCGACCAGGGTTCAGCACAGCCCCAGCATTTT CASSLDQGSAQPQHF
TRBJ2-1 - TRBD2 TRBV28 TGTGCCAGCAGTCTCGGAGGTAGCGGGAATATGAATGAGCAGTTCTTC CASSLGGSGNMNEQFF
TRBJ2-1 - - TRBV20-1 TGCAGTCCGTTCGGGAGCGATGAGCAGTTCTTC CSPFGSDEQFF
TRBJ1-2 once - TRBV5-4 TGTGCCAGCAGCTTGGTTGGGGGGGTCGATGGCTACACCTTC CASSLVGGVDGYTF
TRBJ2-1 - TRBD1 TRBV7-2 TGTGCCAGCAGCTTCCCCCTAGGGACAGGGAGGAATGAGCAGTTCTTC CASSFPLGTGRNEQFF
TRBJ1-5 - - TRBV19 TGTGCCAGTAGTATAGTTGGGGGGGCGGGTCAGCCCCAGCATTTT CASSIVGGAGQPQHF
TRBJ2-2 - - TRBV28 TGTGCCAGCAGTTTTAGAGGGCCGCTCACCGGGGAGCTGTTTTTT CASSFRGPLTGELFF
TRBJ1-3 - - TRBV5-1 TGCGCCAGCAGCTTGGCAGGCTCTGGAAACACCATATATTTT CASSLAGSGNTIYF
TRBJ1-3 - - TRBV30 TGTGCCTGGAGTGTCCGGGGAGCATACACCATATATTTT CAWSVRGAYTIYF
TRBJ2-2 - - TRBV19 TGTGCCAGTAGTATAGTCGGGGTAATCAGCACCGGGGAGCTGTTTTTT CASSIVGVISTGELFF
TRBJ2-2 - TRBD1 TRBV5-1 TGCGCCAGCAGCTTTTCGGGACAGGGTTCGACCGGGGAGCTGTTTTTT CASSFSGQGSTGELFF
TRBJ1-1 - - TRBV21-1 TGTGCCAGCAGCAAAAGTTACCCGGAGAGCACTGAAGCTTTCTTT CASSKSYPESTEAFF
TRBJ1-3 - TRBD1 TRBV6-5 TGTGCCAGCAGTTACCTACAGGGGGTAGGCGGAAACACCATATATTTT CASSYLQGVGGNTIYF
TRBJ1-4 - - TRBV28 TGTGCCAGCAGTCCACTAGGACAGTTTGTTAAACTGTTTTTT CASSPLGQFVKLFF
TRBJ2-1 - - TRBV5-4 TGTGCCAGCAGCGTGGGTAGCGCAACTTCCAATGAGCAGTTCTTC CASSVGSATSNEQFF
TRBJ2-7 - - TRBV3-1/TRBV3-2 TGTGCCAGCTCTTATAACTACGAGCAGTACTTC CASSYNYEQYF
TRBJ2-2 - - TRBV1 TGCACCAGCAGCCAAGGCTACCACGAGAGGGAAAACACCGGGGAGCTGTTTTTT CTSSQGYHERENTGELFF
TRBJ1-4 - - TRBV11-2 TGTGCCAGCAGCCCTAGAGGGGGAAGGACTTCTGAAAAACTGTTTTTT CASSPRGGRTSEKLFF
TRBJ2-3 - TRBD2 TRBV12-5 TGTGCTAGTGGTTTAGCGGGAGGGGACACAGATACGCAGTATTTT CASGLAGGDTDTQYF
TRBJ2-1 - TRBD2 TRBV7-8 TGTGCCAGCAGCCGTTCCGCGGGAGGTTCCTACAATGAGCAGTTCTTC CASSRSAGGSYNEQFF
TRBJ2-3 - TRBD2 TRBV23-1 TGCGCCAGCAGTCAATCGACTAGCGGGAGGGGCACAGATACGCAGTATTTT CASSQSTSGRGTDTQYF
TRBJ1-1 - TRBD1 TRBV5-1 TGCGCCAGCAGCCCAAGTTTACAGGGGCGAGAAACTGAAGCTTTCTTT CASSPSLQGRETEAFF
TRBJ1-3 - TRBD1 TRBV5-1 TGCGCCAGCAGCCAGGGGGTCTCTGGAAACACCATATATTTT CASSQGVSGNTIYF
TRBJ2-7 many - TRBV6-2/TRBV6-3 TGTGCCAGCAGTTACTCTTGGATGGGCAGGGGAAGGCCCCTAGGGTACGAGCAGTACTTC CASSYSWMGRGRPLGYEQYF
TRBJ2-2 - - TRBV9 TGTGCCAGCAGCGTTCAGACCGGGGAGCTGTTTTTT CASSVQTGELFF
TRBJ1-2 few TRBD1 TRBV7-9 TGTGCCAGCAGCTTAGGGACAGGGCACTATGGCTACACCTTC CASSLGTGHYGYTF
TRBJ2-1 - - TRBV15 TGTGCCACCAGCAGAGATTGGGCTGGATACAATGAGCAGTTCTTC CATSRDWAGYNEQFF
TRBJ2-7 - TRBD1 TRBV19 TGTGCCAGTAGTAGGGACAGAAACTACGAGCAGTACTTC CASSRDRNYEQYF
TRBJ1-2 once TRBD1 TRBV6-5 TGTGCCAGCAAGCTGGACAGGGTCTACAGCTATGGCTACACCTTC CASKLDRVYSYGYTF